The 10 T cell receptor beta chains in this list originate from one sample, sequenced in a study of T cells after yellow fever vaccination. TCRdb independently ran MiXCR on the 5' RACE reads; one entry per CDR3 protein. The sample lists roughly 350,000 distinct CDR3 sequences, 4.1% occurring once. This specimen was PBMCs, taken 5 days after the yellow fever booster vaccination. Receptors were obtained from a man between 18 and 29 years old who received the YFV17D yellow fever vaccine.

This clonotype was seen ten or more times. V gene TRBV5-1 combines with J gene TRBJ2-1; the match to TRBD1 covers 8 bases. V gave up 4 bases and J gave up 9 bases; unmatched junction bases: 9. Germline V gene data show CDR1 as SGHRS and CDR2 as YFSETQ. The CDR3 has 14 amino acids. The CDR3 is CASSLDRALGEQFF. CDR3 bases: TGCGCCAGCAGCCTGGACAGGGCATTAGGTGAGCAGTTCTTC.

The V and J genes are TRBV7-2 and TRBJ1-2; 10 nucleotides agree with TRBD1. There are 15 residues in the CDR3. CDR1 SGHTA and CDR2 FQGNSA come from the germline V gene. V was pared by 4 bases and J by 4 bases, with 6 bases of the junction left unmatched. CDR3: CASSSQTGGFYGYTF. The CDR3 DNA is TGTGCCAGCAGCTCTCAGACAGGGGGCTTCTATGGCTACACCTTC.

In this sample, this clonotype turned up a few times. V and J are TRBV6-5 and TRBJ2-3; D might be TRBD2 (6 bases). CDR1 is MNHEY, CDR2 SVGAGI, per germline. Trimming pared 2 bases from V and 6 bases from J, leaving 21 bases between. The CDR3 loop spans 17 amino acids. CDR3 sequence reads: CASSYVTGSRVGDTQYF. DNA of the CDR3: TGTGCCAGCAGTTACGTGACCGGGAGCAGGGTAGGCGATACGCAGTATTTT.

This chain links TRBV5-1 with TRBJ2-5; D ambiguous. The germline CDR1 and CDR2 sequences are SGHRS and YFSETQ. The ends were cut back, 4 bases at V and 4 bases at J, with 8 bases in the middle. The CDR3 covers 12 residues. The CDR3, as DNA: TGCGCCAGCAGCCCCTGGGGAGAGACCCAGTACTTC. Protein sequence: CASSPWGETQYF.

This clonotype was counted only a few times. This chain joins TRBV12-3 or TRBV12-4 and TRBJ2-6, with TRBD1 matching over 7 bases. V lost 6 bases to trimming and J lost 1 base; unmatched junction nucleotides: 3. This CDR3 has 15 amino acids. CDR3 loop: CASSARGSGANVLTF. CDR3 sequence (DNA): TGTGCCAGCAGCGCCAGGGGGTCTGGGGCCAACGTCCTGACTTTC.

The chain is built from TRBV4-1 and TRBJ2-2; 8 positions agree with TRBD2. The CDR3 sequence is 18 residues long. The V gene end was trimmed by 0 bases and the J gene end by 2 bases; junction bases not matched to a gene: 8. The germline gives CDR1 MGHRA, CDR2 YSYEKL. DNA of the CDR3: TGCGCCAGCAGCCAAGAGCCCAGCGGGGGATCTAACACCGGGGAGCTGTTTTTT. It codes for CASSQEPSGGSNTGELFF.

V and J are TRBV4-3 and TRBJ2-7; no clear D gene. Germline V lookup: CDR1 LGHNA, CDR2 YSLEER. The CDR3 is 15 residues long. Trimming removed 0 bases from V and 0 bases from J, with 9 bases in between. This chain's CDR3 is CASSQDSQSSYEQYF. The CDR3 DNA reads as TGCGCCAGCAGCCAAGATTCACAGAGCTCCTACGAGCAGTACTTC.

This clonotype was counted only a few times. The V gene is TRBV7-2, the J gene TRBJ2-5, with 9 bases identical to TRBD2. In germline, CDR1 is SGHTA, CDR2 FQGNSA. The V gene end was trimmed by 6 bases and the J gene end by 4 bases; junction bases not matched to a gene: 3. The CDR3 contains 13 residues. The CDR3 DNA reads as TGTGCCAGCAGAGCGGGGGGTACAGAGACCCAGTACTTC. Amino acids: CASRAGGTETQYF.

This clonotype was counted ten times or more. The chain joins TRBV20-1 to TRBJ2-5; 9 positions agree with TRBD2. From germline, CDR1 is DFQATT and CDR2 SNEGSKA (reference sequence). This CDR3 has 16 amino acids. The CDR3 nucleotides read TGCGGGGGAGCCAGTGGAATAGCGGGGGATCGGGAGACCCAGTACTTC. Protein: CGGASGIAGDRETQYF.

This clonotype was detected a few times. The rearrangement uses TRBV7-9 and TRBJ1-1; no reliable D call. This CDR3 region has 13 residues. Germline loops: CDR1 SEHNR, CDR2 FQNEAQ (reference sequence). Trimming took 2 bases from V and 3 from J, leaving 7 bases between them. This CDR3 is CASSLIEDTEAFF. The DNA for the CDR3 is TGTGCCAGCAGCTTAATAGAGGACACTGAAGCTTTCTTT.